This paragraph reports one TCR beta chain. What it binds is not known. Every donor, a Caucasian adult, lived in Nashville, Tennessee. Germline lookup yields CDR1 SEHNR and CDR2 FQNEAQ (reference sequence). The V segment lost 3 bases and the J segment 10 bases; nucleotides outside the gene matches: 7. This CDR3 has 14 residues. This sample was taken from a study of shared clonotypes between healthy human individuals. Assay runs were performed at deep level. Authors' methods: ImmunoSEQ only sent back junction sequences with no quality scores, so filtering was done differently. Measured with immunoSEQ multiplex PCR; TCRdb has only the in-frame clones, and not every one. The V and J calls and the clone size are those of that table, but D and trimming were determined from the DNA. The sample records about 990,000 clones, about 84% being singletons. The study's findings and limits: Sequencing depth was expected to affect clonotype sharing among donors.

The V gene is TRBV7-9, the J gene TRBJ1-4; 8 bases align to TRBD1. The sequenced sample was memory CD4+ T cells from PBMCs. Regarding subset: CD45RA-negative fraction. This clonotype was obtained from a man aged 18 to 29 in good health. Some clones in this sample may be carry-over from other donors' samples. CDR3 sequence: CASSLGGGQGKLFF. As DNA, the CDR3 is TGTGCCAGCAGCTTGGGGGGCGGACAGGGAAAACTGTTTTTT.